This T cell receptor (beta chain) is from a study of shared clonotypes between healthy human individuals. Whole-study findings and limits: Several donors held about 5% of naive CD4 clonotypes in common.

Here immunoSEQ multiplex PCR was the method, and the copy in TCRdb shows in-frame clones only, minus some. The table has roughly 2.5 million clones, just over 90% seen once. On this clone: Its antigen remains unknown.

Germline lookup yields CDR1 MDHEN and CDR2 SYDVKM. This CDR3 has 13 residues. Between the trimmed V and J ends, which lost 6 bases and 7 bases, there was a span of 12 bases. The chain is built from TRBV28 and TRBJ2-2; D gene ambiguous. Sequenced sample: naive CD4+ T cells sorted from blood. As for subset: CD45RA+ positively selected. The clonotype originates from a man between 18 and 35 years old in good health. The CDR3 spells CASSRWPGGELFF. The CDR3 DNA follows: TGTGCCAGCAGCCGCTGGCCGGGCGGGGAGCTGTTTTTT.